One T cell receptor (beta chain) is described in this entry. The data were obtained in a study of shared clonotypes between healthy human individuals. Produced via immunoSEQ multiplex PCR; TCRdb's table is partial and in-frame only. The sample consists of 2 million to 3 million clones, 90% to 95% of them appearing once. CDR3 size: 14 residues. Trimming pared 8 bases from V and 5 bases from J, leaving 16 bases between. Germline-derived CDR1 and CDR2 are MNHNS and SASEGT. This chain links TRBV6-1 with TRBJ2-1; maybe TRBD2 (6 bases). This TCR was sampled from a man aged 18 to 29 in good health. Some clones in this sample may be carry-over from other donors' samples. Material: naive CD4+ T cells from PBMCs. Subset: CD45RA+ positively selected. In DNA form, the CDR3 reads TGTGCCAGCCACGGCGGGGTGATAAACAATGAGCAGTTCTTC. Protein sequence: CASHGGVINNEQFF.